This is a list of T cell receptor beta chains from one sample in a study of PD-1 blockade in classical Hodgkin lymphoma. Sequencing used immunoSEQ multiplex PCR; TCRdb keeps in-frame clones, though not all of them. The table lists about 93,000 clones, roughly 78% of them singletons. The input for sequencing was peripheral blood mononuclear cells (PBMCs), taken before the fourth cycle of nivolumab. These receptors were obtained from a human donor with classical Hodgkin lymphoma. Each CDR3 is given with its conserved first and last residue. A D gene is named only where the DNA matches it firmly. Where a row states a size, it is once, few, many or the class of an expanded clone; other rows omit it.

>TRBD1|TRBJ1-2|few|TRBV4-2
CASSRGTGSGYYGYTF
TGTGCCAGCAGCCGGGGGACAGGGTCCGGGTACTATGGCTACACCTTC
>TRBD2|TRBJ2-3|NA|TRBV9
CASSVDAGGSTDTQYF
TGTGCCAGCAGCGTAGATGCGGGAGGATCCACAGATACGCAGTATTTT
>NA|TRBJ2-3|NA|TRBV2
CASRARGFPDTQYF
TGTGCCAGCAGAGCCAGGGGATTTCCAGATACGCAGTATTTT
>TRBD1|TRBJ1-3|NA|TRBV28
CASSFRTGGNTIYF
TGTGCCAGCAGTTTTCGGACAGGGGGAAACACCATATATTTT
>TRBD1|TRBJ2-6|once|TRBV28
CASSFPTGVGANVLTF
TGTGCCAGCAGTTTCCCGACAGGGGTTGGGGCCAACGTCCTGACTTTC
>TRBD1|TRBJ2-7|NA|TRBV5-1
CASSLAGQGAYEQYF
TGCGCCAGCAGCTTGGCGGGACAGGGGGCCTACGAGCAGTACTTC
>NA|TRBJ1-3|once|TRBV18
CASSPITGYSGNTIYF
TGTGCCAGCTCACCTATTACAGGGTACTCTGGAAACACCATATATTTT
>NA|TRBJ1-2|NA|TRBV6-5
CASSYSRFYGYTF
TGTGCCAGCAGTTACTCTCGGTTCTATGGCTACACCTTC
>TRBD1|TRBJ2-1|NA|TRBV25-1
CASQGQGKVRSGVNEQFF
TGTGCCAGCCAGGGACAGGGAAAGGTTAGGAGCGGGGTTAATGAGCAGTTCTTC
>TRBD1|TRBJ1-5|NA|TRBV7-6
CASSLGTGVQPQHF
TGTGCCAGCAGCTTAGGGACAGGGGTACAGCCCCAGCATTTT
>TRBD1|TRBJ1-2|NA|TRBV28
CASSSPSGQGDYGYTF
TGTGCCAGCAGTTCACCCTCTGGACAGGGGGACTATGGCTACACCTTC
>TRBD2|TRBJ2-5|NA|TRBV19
CASSMVRGGWETQYF
TGTGCCAGTAGTATGGTCCGGGGGGGCTGGGAGACCCAGTACTTC
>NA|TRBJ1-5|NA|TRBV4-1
CASSQTGQGLNQPQHF
TGCGCCAGCAGCCAAACAGGGCAGGGGCTCAATCAGCCCCAGCATTTT
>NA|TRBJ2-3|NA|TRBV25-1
CASSGVGFLTDTQYF
TGTGCCAGCAGTGGGGTAGGTTTCCTCACAGATACGCAGTATTTT
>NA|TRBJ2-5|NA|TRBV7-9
CASSLAGHGETQYF
TGTGCCAGCAGCTTAGCTGGACATGGGGAGACCCAGTACTTC
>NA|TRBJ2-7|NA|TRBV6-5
CASSFGGGEQYF
TGTGCCAGCAGTTTCGGAGGGGGCGAGCAGTACTTC
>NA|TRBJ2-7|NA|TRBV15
CATSRDPGQGYEQYF
TGTGCCACCAGCAGAGACCCGGGGCAGGGCTACGAGCAGTACTTC
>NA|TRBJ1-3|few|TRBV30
CAWRGHLSGNTIYF
TGTGCCTGGAGGGGACACCTCTCTGGAAACACCATATATTTT
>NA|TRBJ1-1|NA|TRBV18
CASSPSGGEAFF
TGTGCCAGCTCACCTTCGGGGGGCGAGGCTTTCTTT